This TCR beta chain was recorded in a study of T cells in tuberculosis (dated by TCRdb to the late 2010s). Describing the broader study: To characterize T cells specific for the mycobacterial lipid antigen glucose monomycolate (GMM), the study used CD1B tetramers together with high-throughput TCR immunosequencing. Active tuberculosis patient PBMC were archived before or within 7 days of starting standard anti-tuberculosis treatment. In a South African clinical cohort, IGRA-negative adolescents, IGRA-positive adolescents with latent tuberculosis and adults with active tuberculosis were compared, with fewer than eleven people in each group. On the study overall, not on this receptor specifically: Smaller NN-distances were partly driven by shorter CDR3-alpha lengths in active tuberculosis patients, and statistical significance was not reached for the TCR-beta difference. With the diverse GMM-specific repertoire as input, a classifier achieved approximately 90% accuracy (AUROC about 0.93), whereas GEM motif frequencies as input gave 60% to 70% accuracy. Compared with IGRA-negative controls, TCR-alpha repertoires from active tuberculosis had smaller mean NN-distances to GMM-specific TCRs, which suggests clonal expansion of these TCRs. Clinical samples were chosen by availability of cryopreserved specimens, and active tuberculosis cases were adults while controls were adolescents.

TCR libraries were generated with the immunoSEQ multiplex PCR assay, using TCR-beta and/or TCR-alpha/delta assays for each sample. The Illumina high-throughput platform was used to sequence the amplified TCR libraries. On the authors' methods: Clustering and dimensionality reduction were performed using pairwise TCRdist distances among GMM-specific receptors from ex vivo sorted or in vitro expanded T cells. Each clinical repertoire received a mean NN-distance score, defined as the average TCRdist to the nearest 10% of tetramer-positive reference sequences. GEM TCR motif frequency was calculated as the fraction of unique TCRs that matched known GEM sequences by V/J usage and CDR3 length. Linear discriminant analysis with leave-one-out cross-validation, implemented in scikit-learn, was used to classify active tuberculosis. In TCRdb, the immuneACCESS table is reduced to in-frame sequences with V and J assigned. These tables do not hold every clone; where another copy was compared, an unresolved V gene accounts for under half, and the others remain unexplained. V and J calls plus clone size are reproduced from that table; the DNA served to infer D and trimming. This sample has 30,000 or so clones in its table, and 86% of those were observed once. The ten largest clones take up 4% to 6.5% of the sample.

V is cut by 5 bases and J by 7 bases, and the space between the germline ends is 13 bases. Reading the germline V gene gives CDR1 LGHNT and CDR2 FRNRAP. The cysteine opens and the phenylalanine closes a CDR3 of 13 amino acids. The entry retains the CDR3 DNA only, 39 bases that are in frame from base 1. Turning to this clone: What antigen it recognizes has not been identified. There are no base qualities to consult, and no much larger clone falls within one base.

The time point label of this sample denotes: new active TB diagnosis, blood taken before or within 7 days of starting treatment. Active tuberculosis patients were HIV-seronegative South African adults aged 18 years or older with a new diagnosis. Active tuberculosis was confirmed by positive sputum smear microscopy and/or positive M. tuberculosis culture. Immunosequencing of unsorted cryopreserved PBMC covered, on average, around 100,000 T cells per clinical donor. The chain employs TRBV12-5 and TRBJ2-3, with the identity of the D gene unclear. This specimen consisted of PBMCs, obtained at tuberculosis diagnosis. This clonotype was obtained from an adult with tuberculosis. The DNA is as follows: TGTGCTAGTGGTCCCCAGGTCAGTTATACGCAGTATTTT. Its protein product is CASGPQVSYTQYF.